Below, 4 T cell receptor beta chains from the same sample are listed, as sequenced in a study of beta chain features in type 1 diabetes. For these TCRs, the target antigens are not known. Study observations and caveats: People with Type 1 diabetes carried modestly yet significantly shorter TCRB CDR3s in all four CD4+ subsets.

Of the isolated RNA, all was reverse transcribed, and so the sequenced material was expressed TCRB transcripts. TCRdb keeps only in-frame clones here, not all; method: immunoSEQ multiplex PCR. This table has hundreds of thousands of clones, roughly 12% appearing once. Material: naive CD4+ T cells from blood. These receptors were collected from a man aged 18 to 29 with type 1 diabetes.

This chain connects TRBV25-1 to TRBJ2-7; a possible D gene is TRBD1 (6 bases). The V gene's germline CDR1 is MGHDK and CDR2 SYGVNS. Trimming took 3 bases from V and 1 from J, leaving 13 bases between them. This CDR3 is 15 amino acids long. The CDR3 loop is CASSDSRGYSYEQYF. CDR3 nucleotides: TGTGCCAGCAGTGACTCCAGGGGATATTCCTACGAGCAGTACTTC.

This clone was seen only a few times. J is TRBJ1-6 and V is TRBV5-4; D call uncertain. CDR3 size: 15 residues. In germline, CDR1 is SGHNT, CDR2 YYREEE (reference sequence). Trimming pared 0 bases from V and 7 bases from J, leaving 11 bases between. DNA for the CDR3: TGTGCCAGCAGCTTGGCCAGGACGGTAAATTCACCCCTCCACTTT. It yields the protein CASSLARTVNSPLHF.

This chain links TRBV23-1 with TRBJ1-4, with TRBD1 matching over 7 bases. TRBV23-1 is marked as an open reading frame, function uncertain. V lost 2 bases to trimming and J lost 8 bases; unmatched junction nucleotides: 8. The CDR3 runs 15 residues. The CDR3 loop reads CASSQRRGHREKLFF. The CDR3 DNA is TGCGCCAGCAGTCAAAGGAGGGGGCATCGGGAAAAACTGTTTTTT.

The chain uses TRBV11-3 and TRBJ2-1; maybe TRBD1 (5 bases). The V and J ends lost 4 bases and 9 bases respectively, with 7 bases between them. The CDR3 runs 11 residues. Germline V gene data show CDR1 as SGHNT and CDR2 as YENEEA. The chain's CDR3 is CASSSRGEQFF. The CDR3 nucleotides are TGTGCCAGCAGCTCTAGGGGTGAGCAGTTCTTC. The entire variable domain, with the rest obtained from reference TRBV11-3 and TRBJ2-1, is as follows: EAGVVQSPRYKIIEKKQPVAFWCNPISGHNTLYWYLQNLGQGPELLIRYENEEAVDDSQLPKDRFSAERLKGVDSTLKIQPAELGDSAVYLCASSSRGEQFFGPGTRLTVL.